This TCR beta chain was observed in a study of blood T cell repertoires in COVID-19. Looking at the study overall: Samples came from the United States, Italy and Spain, spanning acute and convalescent COVID-19.

Germline V gene data show CDR1 as SGDLS and CDR2 as YYNGEE. V dropped 3 bases and J dropped 3; count of bases not matched to a gene: 8. The CDR3 runs 15 residues. This clone was seen once. In the study's own analysis: Researchers report that nucleated cell counts were estimated from reference gene primer amplification. Sequencing used immunoSEQ multiplex PCR; TCRdb keeps in-frame clones, though not all of them. The V and J calls and the clone size are those of that table, but D and trimming were determined from the DNA. The profile shows around 300,000 clones, roughly 85% of them singletons. The source of this sequence is a woman aged 25-40 years with active or convalescent COVID-19. The chain uses TRBV9 and TRBJ2-7; 8 bases line up with TRBD1. Specimen: peripheral blood. The CDR3 DNA reads as TGTGCCAGCAGCGCTTCAGGGGGCAACTTCTACGAGCAGTACTTC. Its protein product is CASSASGGNFYEQYF.